This T cell receptor (beta chain) was recovered during a study of blood T cell repertoires in COVID-19. Study information: T cells, B-cell-depleted T cells, or PBMCs supplied cDNA or gDNA.

This CDR3 has 14 amino acids. Germline assignment: CDR1 MGHRA and CDR2 YSYEKL. Trimming removed 4 bases from V and 1 base from J; junction bases left unmatched: 3. Per the authors' pipeline: Amplified reference gene primers provided the basis for estimating nucleated cell counts. The table came from immunoSEQ multiplex PCR; TCRdb's copy has only in-frame clones and leaves some out. That table is the source of V, J and clone size, and D and trimming were worked out from the DNA. The sample yields 200,000 to 250,000 clones, about 83% seen once. J is TRBJ1-2 and V is TRBV4-1; TRBD1 agrees at 7 bases. The sequencing input was peripheral blood. The receptor's source is a man between 25 and 39 years old who had recovered from COVID-19. The CDR3 region has the DNA TGCGCCAGCAGCCGGGACAGCTTTAACTATGGCTACACCTTC. Protein product: CASSRDSFNYGYTF.